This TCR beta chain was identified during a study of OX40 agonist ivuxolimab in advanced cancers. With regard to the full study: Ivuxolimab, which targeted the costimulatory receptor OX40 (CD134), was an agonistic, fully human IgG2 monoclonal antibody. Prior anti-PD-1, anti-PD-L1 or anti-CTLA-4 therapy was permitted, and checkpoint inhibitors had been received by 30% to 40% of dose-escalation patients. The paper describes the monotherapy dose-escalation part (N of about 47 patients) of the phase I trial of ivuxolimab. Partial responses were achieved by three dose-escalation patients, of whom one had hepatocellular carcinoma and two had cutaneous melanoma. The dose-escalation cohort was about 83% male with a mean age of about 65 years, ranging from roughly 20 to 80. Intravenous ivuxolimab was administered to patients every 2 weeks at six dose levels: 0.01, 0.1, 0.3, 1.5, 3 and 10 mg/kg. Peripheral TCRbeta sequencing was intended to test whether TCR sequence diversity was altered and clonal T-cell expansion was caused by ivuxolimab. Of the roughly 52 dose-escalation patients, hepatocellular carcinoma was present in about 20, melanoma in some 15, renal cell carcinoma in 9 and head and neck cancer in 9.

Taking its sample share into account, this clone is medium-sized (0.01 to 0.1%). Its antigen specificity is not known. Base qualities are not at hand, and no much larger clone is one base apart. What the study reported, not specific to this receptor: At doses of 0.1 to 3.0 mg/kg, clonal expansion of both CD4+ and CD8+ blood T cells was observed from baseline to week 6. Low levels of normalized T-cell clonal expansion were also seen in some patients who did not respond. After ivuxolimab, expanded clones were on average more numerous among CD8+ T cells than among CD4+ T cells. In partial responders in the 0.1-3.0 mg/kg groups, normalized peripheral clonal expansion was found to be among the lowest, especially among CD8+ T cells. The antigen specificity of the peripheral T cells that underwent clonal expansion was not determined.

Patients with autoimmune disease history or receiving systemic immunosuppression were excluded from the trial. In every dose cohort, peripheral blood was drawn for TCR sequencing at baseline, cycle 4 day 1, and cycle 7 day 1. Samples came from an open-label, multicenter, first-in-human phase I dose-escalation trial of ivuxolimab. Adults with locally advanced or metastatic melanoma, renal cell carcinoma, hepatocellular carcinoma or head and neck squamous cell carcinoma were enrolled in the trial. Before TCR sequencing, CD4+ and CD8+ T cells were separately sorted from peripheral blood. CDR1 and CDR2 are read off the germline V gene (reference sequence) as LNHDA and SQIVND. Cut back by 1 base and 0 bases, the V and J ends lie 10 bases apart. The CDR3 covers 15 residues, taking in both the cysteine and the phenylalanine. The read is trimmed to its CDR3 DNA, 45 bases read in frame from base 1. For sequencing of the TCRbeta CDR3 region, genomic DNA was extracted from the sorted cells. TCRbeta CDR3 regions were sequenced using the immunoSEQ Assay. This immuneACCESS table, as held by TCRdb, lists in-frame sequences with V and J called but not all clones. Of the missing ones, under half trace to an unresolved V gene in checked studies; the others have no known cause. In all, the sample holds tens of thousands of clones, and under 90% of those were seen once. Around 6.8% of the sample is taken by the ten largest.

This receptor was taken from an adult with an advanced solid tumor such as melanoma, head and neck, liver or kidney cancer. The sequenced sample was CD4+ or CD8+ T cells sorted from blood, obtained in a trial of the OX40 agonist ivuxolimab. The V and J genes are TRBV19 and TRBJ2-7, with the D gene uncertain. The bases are TGTGCCAGTAGTATAGGCGGATACAGCTCCTACGAGCAGTACTTC. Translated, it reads CASSIGGYSSYEQYF.